One sample yielded the 25 T cell receptor beta chains listed below, sequenced in a study of T cell responses to AZD1222 COVID-19 vaccine. The assay was immunoSEQ multiplex PCR, and TCRdb's table has in-frame clones only and misses some. The data contain about 180,000 clones, about 90% of them singletons. The starting material was peripheral blood, obtained on day 0 of AZD1222 vaccination. Receptors originate from an adult in good health.

This rearrangement joins TRBV29-1 to TRBJ1-1, with D uncertain. CDR3 length: 12 residues. Per the germline V gene, CDR1 is SQVTM and CDR2 is ANQGSEA. Between the trimmed V and J ends, which lost 4 bases and 5 bases, there was a span of 11 bases. The CDR3 DNA reads TGCAGCGTTGCGTCTGGCAGAACTGAAGCTTTCTTT. Translated: CSVASGRTEAFF.

This chain uses TRBV6-6 with TRBJ2-7, with D perhaps matching TRBD2 (6 bases). Trimming cost V 5 bases and J 2 bases, with 16 bases left between them. CDR3 length: 15 residues. CDR1 and CDR2 (germline): MNHNY, SVGAGI (reference sequence). CDR3 DNA: TGTGCCAGCAGTACCCCGGGACTCAAACCCTACGAGCAGTACTTC. As protein: CASSTPGLKPYEQYF.

The chain joins TRBV14 to TRBJ1-5, with D perhaps TRBD1 (5 bases). This CDR3 is 14 amino acids long. CDR1 and CDR2 from the germline V gene are SGHDN and FVKESK. Trimming took 0 bases from V and 3 from J, leaving 6 bases between them. CDR3 in amino acids: CASSQDRANQPQHF. For the CDR3, the DNA is TGTGCCAGCAGCCAAGACAGGGCCAATCAGCCCCAGCATTTT.

This sequence joins TRBV28 and TRBJ1-5, with D tentatively TRBD1 (6 bases). The V end lost 0 bases, the J end lost 4 bases, and 10 bases lay between the germline ends. CDR3 length equals 15 residues. The germline V gene has CDR1 MDHEN and CDR2 SYDVKM. Here the CDR3 DNA reads TGTGCCAGCAGTTTATGGGGTCAGGGGAATCAGCCCCAGCATTTT. Translated, it gives CASSLWGQGNQPQHF.

The rearrangement links TRBV7-9 to TRBJ1-1; D is ambiguous. Trimming pared 4 bases from V and 8 bases from J, leaving 14 bases between. Per the germline V gene, CDR1 is SEHNR and CDR2 is FQNEAQ (reference sequence). This CDR3 has 13 amino acids. CDR3 in DNA: TGTGCCAGCAGCTCGAACCCGGTGGTGGAAGCTTTCTTT. Translation gives CASSSNPVVEAFF.

The chain couples TRBV7-2 to TRBJ1-1; 11 bases match TRBD1. The ends lost 5 bases at V and 11 bases at J; junction bases unmatched: 10. Germline CDR1 is SGHTA and CDR2 is FQGNSA. This CDR3 has 14 amino acids. The CDR3 nucleotides read TGTGCCAGCAGCCAGGGACAGGGGGAGAGAGGGGCTTTCTTT. Translating it yields CASSQGQGERGAFF.

J is TRBJ1-5 and V is TRBV6-2 or TRBV6-3, with TRBD1 matching over 8 bases. Per the germline V gene, CDR1 is MNHEY and CDR2 is SVGEGT. V trimming: 0 bases; J trimming: 7 bases; junction bases outside the gene matches: 5. This CDR3 is 15 amino acids long. This CDR3 reads CASSYSDRVRQPQHF. The CDR3 DNA sequence: TGTGCCAGCAGTTACTCGGACAGGGTAAGACAGCCCCAGCATTTT.

This chain joins TRBV6-1 and TRBJ2-5; D unresolved. Germline assignment: CDR1 MNHNS and CDR2 SASEGT. V was clipped by 3 bases and J by 2 bases, with 13 bases between them. The CDR3 loop spans 15 amino acids. CDR3 in DNA: TGTGCCAGCAGTGAGAGAAGGATGGGTCAAGAGACCCAGTACTTC. It codes for CASSERRMGQETQYF.

This clone has just one count. The rearrangement uses TRBV12-3 or TRBV12-4 and TRBJ1-2; D is perhaps TRBD1 (5 bases). The CDR3 consists of 12 residues. The V and J ends lost 6 bases and 3 bases respectively, with 8 bases between them. CDR3 in amino acids: CASRGVDYGYTF. DNA of the CDR3: TGTGCCAGCAGGGGGGTGGACTATGGCTACACCTTC.

This clone turned up a few times. The chain couples TRBV4-2 to TRBJ2-6; D remains unclear. Trimming took 1 base from V and 2 from J, leaving 9 bases between them. Germline CDR1 reads LGHNA; CDR2 reads YNFKEQ. The CDR3 is made up of 16 amino acids. This CDR3 reads CASSQGAATGANVLTF. CDR3 in DNA: TGTGCCAGCAGCCAAGGGGCAGCAACTGGGGCCAACGTCCTGACTTTC.

This clone is a singleton in its sample. J is TRBJ2-3 and V is TRBV6-5; TRBD2 matches at 9 bases. CDR1 is MNHEY, CDR2 SVGAGI, per germline. V was pared by 8 bases and J by 4 bases, with 4 bases of the junction left unmatched. This CDR3 has 13 amino acids. CDR3 in DNA: TGTGCCAGCGGGCGGGGGGGCTCAGATACGCAGTATTTT. This gives the protein CASGRGGSDTQYF.

As for this clone: A read error may produce the germline difference seen at one junction end. The genes are TRBV12-3 or TRBV12-4 and TRBJ1-1, with 9 nucleotides matching TRBD1. This CDR3 is built from 11 residues. CDR3: CASSLTGGLAF. In nucleotides, the CDR3 is TGTGCCAGCAGTTTAACAGGGGGCCTAGCATTT.

The genes are TRBV15 and TRBJ2-3, with TRBD2 identical over 8 bases. Germline-derived CDR1 and CDR2 are LNHNV and YYDKDF (reference sequence). The CDR3 sequence is 16 residues long. The V gene end was trimmed by 3 bases and the J gene end by 4 bases; junction bases not matched to a gene: 9. CDR3 DNA: TGTGCCACCAGCAGCGAGGCGCCCGGGGGGGCAGATACGCAGTATTTT. Protein sequence: CATSSEAPGGADTQYF.

This sequence joins TRBV19 and TRBJ1-2; D perhaps matches TRBD1 (5 bases). Germline loops: CDR1 LNHDA, CDR2 SQIVND (reference sequence). There are 13 residues in the CDR3. Between the trimmed V and J ends, which lost 7 bases and 4 bases, there was a span of 13 bases. The CDR3 nucleotides read TGTGCCAGTACGGACAAGTCGAGCTATGGCTACACCTTC. Translation: CASTDKSSYGYTF.

V gene TRBV11-3 combines with J gene TRBJ2-5, with D unresolved. This CDR3 contains 13 residues. Germline CDR1 and CDR2: SGHNT and YENEEA. Between the trimmed V and J ends, which lost 2 bases and 4 bases, there was a span of 8 bases. The DNA of the CDR3 is TGTGCCAGCAGCTTATCAGGAGCAGAGACCCAGTACTTC. This encodes CASSLSGAETQYF.

This chain links TRBV7-2 with TRBJ2-7, with 11 positions matching TRBD2. V lost 5 bases, J lost 3 bases, and 3 bases stayed unmatched. This CDR3 contains 14 residues. The germline V gene encodes CDR1 SGHTA and CDR2 FQGNSA. CDR3 DNA: TGTGCCAGCAGCCCGACTAGCGGGGTCTACGAGCAGTACTTC. Translation: CASSPTSGVYEQYF. Based on the CDR3 plus reference TRBV7-2 and TRBJ2-7, the full variable domain is GAGVSQSPSNKVTEKGKDVELRCDPISGHTALYWYRQSLGQGLEFLIYFQGNSAPDKSGLPSDRFSAERTGGSVSTLTIQRTQQEDSAVYLCASSPTSGVYEQYFGPGTRLTVT.

This chain connects TRBV5-1 to TRBJ2-1; 11 bases fit TRBD2. After removal of 6 bases from V and 3 bases from J, the junction contained 5 bases not matched to a gene. This CDR3 comprises 15 residues. The germline V gene has CDR1 SGHRS and CDR2 YFSETQ. The CDR3 sequence: CASTRGLADYNEQFF. The CDR3, as DNA: TGCGCCAGCACCCGGGGACTAGCGGACTACAATGAGCAGTTCTTC.

The chain employs TRBV7-9 and TRBJ1-3; D gene unclear. V lost 4 bases and J 4 bases, leaving 8 bases between the germline ends. Per the germline V gene, CDR1 is SEHNR and CDR2 is FQNEAQ (reference sequence). The CDR3 extends over 13 amino acids. CDR3 sequence reads: CASSSGRGNTIYF. The CDR3, as DNA: TGTGCCAGCAGCTCGGGCAGAGGAAACACCATATATTTT. The variable domain in full, with the rest retrieved from reference TRBV7-9 and TRBJ1-3, is DTGVSQNPRHKITKRGQNVTFRCDPISEHNRLYWYRQTLGQGPEFLTYFQNEAQLEKSRLLSDRFSAERPKGSFSTLEIQRTEQGDSAMYLCASSSGRGNTIYFGEGSWLTVV.

The chain employs TRBV10-2 and TRBJ1-1; D ambiguous. Trimming cost V 2 bases and J 4 bases, with 11 bases left between them. Germline V lookup: CDR1 WSHSY, CDR2 SAAADI. CDR3 length: 14 amino acids. The chain's CDR3 is CASSETPEGTEAFF. For the CDR3, the DNA is TGCGCCAGCAGTGAGACACCTGAGGGCACTGAAGCTTTCTTT.

The rearrangement joins TRBV4-1 to TRBJ1-2, with 8 bases aligning to TRBD1. Trimming took 0 bases from V and 5 from J; bases not matched to a gene: 5. The CDR3 contains 15 residues. Looked up from germline, CDR1 is MGHRA and CDR2 is YSYEKL. The CDR3 protein is CASSQDEGQVYGYTF. The CDR3 DNA follows: TGCGCCAGCAGCCAAGATGAGGGACAGGTATATGGCTACACCTTC.

This clone turned up a few times. The chain carries TRBV6-5 and TRBJ2-7, with unresolved D. Germline V lookup: CDR1 MNHEY, CDR2 SVGAGI. Trimming shortened V by 3 bases and J by 2 bases, and 8 bases separated the two germline ends. The length of the CDR3 is 13 residues. The CDR3 DNA is TGTGCCAGCAGTTATAACGGACCCTACGAGCAGTACTTC. Its protein is CASSYNGPYEQYF.

The rearrangement links TRBV6-5 to TRBJ2-5, with D perhaps matching TRBD1 (6 bases). V was pared by 6 bases and J by 2 bases, with 13 bases between. This CDR3 contains 14 residues. The germline gives CDR1 MNHEY, CDR2 SVGAGI. Written as DNA, the CDR3 is TGTGCCAGCAGCCAGGGACAATATCAAGAGACCCAGTACTTC. Residues: CASSQGQYQETQYF.

The genes are TRBV28 and TRBJ1-5, with D perhaps matching TRBD1 (6 bases). This CDR3 is 18 amino acids long. V was clipped by 5 bases and J by 0 bases, with 20 bases between them. The germline V gene has CDR1 MDHEN and CDR2 SYDVKM. CDR3 nucleotide sequence: TGTGCCAGCAGTCTAAAGACGGGACAAGAGTATAGCAATCAGCCCCAGCATTTT. It is translated as CASSLKTGQEYSNQPQHF.

The chain joins TRBV2 to TRBJ2-7; weak D call: TRBD1 (6 bases). This CDR3 comprises 14 residues. The V end was cut by 6 bases, the J end by 1 base, with 13 bases between. Germline CDR1 reads SNHLY; CDR2 reads FYNNEI. This chain's CDR3 is CASREQGSSYEQYF. The CDR3 DNA reads as TGTGCCAGCAGGGAACAGGGAAGTTCCTACGAGCAGTACTTC.

This sequence joins TRBV11-2 and TRBJ1-1; D is undetermined. Germline values: CDR1 SGHAT, CDR2 FQNNGV. V gave up 1 base and J gave up 4 bases, with 10 bases separating them. The CDR3 is 14 amino acids. CDR3 protein: CASSLVPLGTEAFF. CDR3 bases: TGTGCCAGCAGCTTAGTCCCCCTGGGCACTGAAGCTTTCTTT.